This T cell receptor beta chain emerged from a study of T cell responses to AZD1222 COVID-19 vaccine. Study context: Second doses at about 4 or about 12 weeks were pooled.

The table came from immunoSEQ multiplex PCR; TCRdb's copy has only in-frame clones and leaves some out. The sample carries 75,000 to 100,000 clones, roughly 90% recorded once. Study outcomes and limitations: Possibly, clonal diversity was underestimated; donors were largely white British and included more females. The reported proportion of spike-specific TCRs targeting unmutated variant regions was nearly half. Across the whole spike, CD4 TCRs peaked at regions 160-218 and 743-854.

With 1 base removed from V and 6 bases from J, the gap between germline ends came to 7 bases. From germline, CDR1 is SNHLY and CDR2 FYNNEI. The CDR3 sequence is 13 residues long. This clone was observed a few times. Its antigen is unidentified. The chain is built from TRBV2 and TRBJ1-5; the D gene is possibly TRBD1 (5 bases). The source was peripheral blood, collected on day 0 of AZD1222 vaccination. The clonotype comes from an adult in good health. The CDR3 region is CASSEEGTQPQHF. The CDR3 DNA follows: TGTGCCAGCAGTGAAGAGGGGACTCAGCCCCAGCATTTT. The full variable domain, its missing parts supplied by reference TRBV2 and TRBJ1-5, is EPEVTQTPSHQVTQMGQEVILRCVPISNHLYFYWYRQILGQKVEFLVSFYNNEISEKSEIFDDQFSVERPDGSNFTLKIRSTKLEDSAMYFCASSEEGTQPQHFGDGTRLSIL.